The 3 T cell receptor beta chains reported below all come from one sample, sequenced in a study of tissue T cells after allogeneic stem cell transplantation. Time point described: mouse harvest day 14 after allogeneic transplant. Tail vein injection delivered 10^7 T-cell-depleted bone marrow cells and 10^6 splenic CD5+ T cells. Sequencing was performed with immunoSEQ multiplex PCR; in TCRdb, only in-frame clones are kept and a portion is missing. Of roughly 2,000 clones listed, 46% were seen once; the top ten hold about 23%. Sequenced: gut tissue. These receptors all stem from a female BALB/c mouse given C57BL/6 T cells with graft-versus-host disease after an allogeneic hematopoietic cell transplant.

In this sample, this clone turned up once. The genes and germline here are from mouse. The read ends 1 residue shy of where the CDR3 ends; the end is completed using the germline J gene. The chain links TRBV23 to TRBJ2-5; TRBD1 is the table's D call and was not checked against the DNA. The CDR3 sequence is 13 residues long. Per germline, CDR1 KGHTA and CDR2 FQNQQP. CDR3 sequence: CSSSQGTKDTQYF. The sequenced CDR3 bases are TGCTCCAGCAGTCAGGGGACAAAAGACACCCAGTAC.

As concerns this clone: The gene symbols are mouse symbols. The sequenced fragment ends 1 residue before the CDR3 boundary, so the rest is inferred from the germline J gene. The rearrangement uses TRBV26 and TRBJ2-2; 9 positions agree with TRBD2. Germline lookup yields CDR1 KGHPV and CDR2 FQNQEV (reference sequence). The CDR3 has 16 amino acids. Losses at the gene ends were 4 bases for V and 1 base for J; bases not matched to a gene: 4. The sequenced CDR3 bases are TGTGCCAGCAGTCCGCCGGGACTGGGAAACACCGGGCAGCTCTAC. Its translation: CASSPPGLGNTGQLY. The CDR3 reads in full as CASSPPGLGNTGQLYF.

Remarks on this clone: Mouse germline and gene names are used. The read stops 1 residue short of the end of the CDR3; the missing end is completed from the germline J gene. This sequence joins TRBV26 and TRBJ2-1, with 9 bases identical to TRBD1. V lost 6 bases to trimming and J lost 1 base; unmatched junction nucleotides: 4. CDR1 KGHPV and CDR2 FQNQEV come from the germline V gene (reference sequence). The CDR3 extends over 15 amino acids. This chain's CDR3 is CASSRDRANYAEQFF. Partial CDR3 DNA: TGTGCCAGCAGCCGGGACAGGGCAAACTATGCTGAGCAGTTC.